These T cell receptor beta chains were read from a single sample in a study of blood T cell repertoires in COVID-19. Generated by immunoSEQ multiplex PCR, the TCRdb table keeps only in-frame clones and is missing some. The sample includes some 45,000 clones, 92% of them seen just once. The sequenced sample was peripheral blood. These receptors all come from a human donor in a cohort sampled during active COVID-19. CDR3s include the opening cysteine and the closing phenylalanine or tryptophan. Each record gives: clone size, J gene, D gene, V gene, CDR3 protein, CDR3 DNA. D genes are given only for firm matches. Only some rows state a clone size, as once, few, many or a class for expanded clones.

size: -
J: TRBJ2-1
D: -
V: TRBV3-1/TRBV3-2
CDR3: CASSQAVSYNEQFF
DNA: TGTGCCAGCAGCCAAGCGGTATCCTACAATGAGCAGTTCTTC

size: -
J: TRBJ1-4
D: -
V: TRBV5-1
CDR3: CASSWGLDEKLFF
DNA: TGCGCCAGCAGCTGGGGGCTGGATGAAAAACTGTTTTTT

size: -
J: TRBJ2-1
D: TRBD2
V: TRBV10-1
CDR3: CASSNSPSGVQNEQFF
DNA: TGCGCCAGTTCAAATAGTCCTAGCGGGGTTCAGAATGAGCAGTTCTTC

size: -
J: TRBJ1-5
D: -
V: TRBV19
CDR3: CASSPWLTYSNQSQHF
DNA: TGTGCCAGTAGTCCTTGGCTTACTTATAGCAATCAGTCCCAGCATTTT

size: -
J: TRBJ2-2
D: TRBD2
V: TRBV29-1
CDR3: CSVVLAGGINGELFF
DNA: TGCAGCGTGGTACTAGCGGGGGGGATAAACGGGGAGCTGTTTTTT

size: -
J: TRBJ1-3
D: -
V: TRBV5-5
CDR3: CASSLVGQRRQRNTIYF
DNA: TGTGCCAGCAGCTTGGTAGGGCAGCGGAGGCAAAGAAACACCATATATTTT

size: -
J: TRBJ2-3
D: -
V: TRBV7-6
CDR3: CASSGGADTQYF
DNA: TGTGCCAGCAGCGGCGGGGCAGATACGCAGTATTTT

size: -
J: TRBJ2-1
D: TRBD2
V: TRBV5-1
CDR3: CASSFVAGLAGINEQFF
DNA: TGCGCCAGCAGCTTCGTGGCGGGGCTAGCGGGGATCAATGAGCAGTTCTTC

size: -
J: TRBJ1-1
D: -
V: TRBV30
CDR3: CAWTIIGGVRTEAFF
DNA: TGTGCCTGGACGATTATAGGTGGAGTTAGGACTGAAGCTTTCTTT

size: -
J: TRBJ2-2
D: -
V: TRBV5-1
CDR3: CASSLAGGGAIGELFF
DNA: TGCGCCAGCAGCTTGGCCGGAGGGGGGGCCATCGGGGAGCTGTTTTTT

size: -
J: TRBJ2-7
D: TRBD2
V: TRBV3-1/TRBV3-2
CDR3: CASSRSGTVYEQYF
DNA: TGTGCCAGCAGCCGCAGCGGGACCGTCTACGAGCAGTACTTC

size: -
J: TRBJ2-3
D: TRBD2
V: TRBV9
CDR3: CASSVGTSGSSTDTQYF
DNA: TGTGCCAGCAGCGTAGGGACTAGCGGGTCTAGCACAGATACGCAGTATTTT

size: -
J: TRBJ1-5
D: TRBD1
V: TRBV29-1
CDR3: CSVTETGSLSNQPQHF
DNA: TGCAGCGTGACGGAGACAGGGAGTCTCAGCAATCAGCCCCAGCATTTT

size: -
J: TRBJ2-7
D: -
V: TRBV4-1
CDR3: CASSQEALRRLHEQYF
DNA: TGCGCCAGCAGCCAAGAGGCCTTGCGGAGGCTCCACGAGCAGTACTTC

size: -
J: TRBJ1-4
D: -
V: TRBV7-9
CDR3: CASSPPGANEKLFF
DNA: TGTGCCAGCAGCCCGCCGGGGGCTAATGAAAAACTGTTTTTT

size: -
J: TRBJ2-3
D: TRBD2
V: TRBV28
CDR3: CASKGAAGGSDTQYF
DNA: TGTGCCAGCAAAGGGGCGGCGGGAGGATCCGATACGCAGTATTTT

size: -
J: TRBJ2-1
D: TRBD1
V: TRBV24-1
CDR3: CATSEGGTTGEQFF
DNA: TGTGCCACCAGTGAAGGGGGCACTACAGGAGAGCAGTTCTTC

size: few
J: TRBJ1-5
D: -
V: TRBV18
CDR3: CASSPPGRGVNQPQHF
DNA: TGTGCCAGCTCACCCCCCGGCAGGGGAGTCAATCAGCCCCAGCATTTT

size: -
J: TRBJ1-2
D: TRBD1
V: TRBV18
CDR3: CASSLDRSYGYTF
DNA: TGTGCCAGCTCGCTGGACAGGAGTTATGGCTACACCTTC

size: -
J: TRBJ2-2
D: TRBD1
V: TRBV7-9
CDR3: CASSLKGTGWSGELFF
DNA: TGTGCCAGCAGCTTAAAGGGGACAGGCTGGAGCGGGGAGCTGTTTTTT

size: -
J: TRBJ1-4
D: -
V: TRBV7-2
CDR3: CASSETATNEKLFF
DNA: TGTGCCAGCAGCGAGACAGCAACTAATGAAAAACTGTTTTTT

size: -
J: TRBJ2-5
D: -
V: TRBV19
CDR3: CASSELGTSETQYF
DNA: TGTGCCAGTAGTGAGTTAGGTACTAGTGAGACCCAGTACTTC

size: -
J: TRBJ2-3
D: TRBD2
V: TRBV5-1
CDR3: CASSLEGGKTDTQYF
DNA: TGCGCCAGCAGCTTGGAGGGAGGGAAGACAGATACGCAGTATTTT